A selection of T cell receptor beta chains follows, all from one sample in a study of T cells in tuberculosis. Assay: immunoSEQ multiplex PCR; the TCRdb copy retains only in-frame clones and omits some. Here the sample spans about 30,000 clones, 92% being singletons. The sequenced sample was PBMCs, obtained at tuberculosis diagnosis. These receptors came from an adult with tuberculosis. The CDR3 runs from the conserved cysteine through the conserved F or W. The D gene is left open where the match is weak. Clone sizes are given selectively: once, few, many, or a class where the clone is expanded.

j_call	v_call	d_call	clone_size	cdr3_nt	cdr3_aa
TRBJ1-2	TRBV11-3	NA	few	TGTGCCAGCAGCTTAATGTCAGGGAGGTATGGCTACACCTTC	CASSLMSGRYGYTF
TRBJ2-7	TRBV28	TRBD2	NA	TGTGCCAGCAGTATACCTCCGGGACTAGCGCGATCCTACGAGCAGTACTTC	CASSIPPGLARSYEQYF
TRBJ1-1	TRBV7-9	NA	NA	TGTGCCAGCAGCTTAGAACGGTTGAACACTGAAGCTTTCTTT	CASSLERLNTEAFF
TRBJ2-7	TRBV5-6	NA	NA	TGTGCCAGCAGCTTGGCCCCAGGGGACTACGAGCAGTACTTC	CASSLAPGDYEQYF
TRBJ1-6	TRBV23-1	NA	NA	TGCGCCAGCAGTCAATCCGAGGCTGAGGGAAGCTCCTATAATTCACCCCTCCACTTT	CASSQSEAEGSSYNSPLHF
TRBJ1-5	TRBV2	NA	NA	TGTGCCAGCAGTGATTCTAGGTCTGTCAATCAGCCCCAGCATTTT	CASSDSRSVNQPQHF
TRBJ1-5	TRBV2	TRBD1	NA	TGTGCCAGCAGTGGACAGGGGGCGAATCAGCCCCAGCATTTT	CASSGQGANQPQHF
TRBJ2-1	TRBV15	TRBD1	once	TGTGCCACCAGCAGACAGGGGGCATATGAGCAGTTCTTC	CATSRQGAYEQFF
TRBJ1-5	TRBV27	NA	NA	TGTGCCAGCAGTTTCGCGGCAGAGTATAGCAATCAGCCCCAGCATTTT	CASSFAAEYSNQPQHF
TRBJ1-3	TRBV27	NA	NA	TGTGCCAGCAGTTTAAGGAGCGTCTCTGGAAACACCATATATTTT	CASSLRSVSGNTIYF
TRBJ2-7	TRBV5-5	NA	NA	TGTGCCAGCAGCTTAACGGAGGGTATCTACGAGCAGTACTTC	CASSLTEGIYEQYF
TRBJ1-5	TRBV2	NA	NA	TGTGCCAGCAGTGATTTTGGGGCCAATCAGCCCCAGCATTTT	CASSDFGANQPQHF
TRBJ1-4	TRBV5-1	NA	few	TGCGCCAGCAGCTTGGAGGGAGGGGTCAATGAAAAACTGTTTTTT	CASSLEGGVNEKLFF
TRBJ2-7	TRBV27	NA	NA	TGTGCCAGCAGTTTAGGCGGCAGTATCGAGCAGTACTTC	CASSLGGSIEQYF
TRBJ2-2	TRBV9	TRBD1	NA	TGTGCCAGCAGCGCGACAGGGACGAACACCGGGGAGCTGTTTTTT	CASSATGTNTGELFF
TRBJ1-3	TRBV7-6	NA	NA	TGTGCCAGCAGCTTAGGGACAGCCCCTGGAAACACCATATATTTT	CASSLGTAPGNTIYF
TRBJ2-4	TRBV4-1	NA	NA	TGCGCCAGCAGCCAAAACCTATTCACGCACCACATTCAGTACTTC	CASSQNLFTHHIQYF
TRBJ2-2	TRBV7-2	NA	NA	TGTGCCAGCCTCAGATCCGGGGAGCTGTTTTTT	CASLRSGELFF
TRBJ2-7	TRBV9	NA	NA	TGTGCCAGCAGCGTAGAAGCAGGAAGGAACGAGCAGTACTTC	CASSVEAGRNEQYF
TRBJ1-1	TRBV27	TRBD1	NA	TGTGCCAGCAGTCCGTCTGGACAGGGGTGGACTGAAGCTTTCTTT	CASSPSGQGWTEAFF
TRBJ1-1	TRBV30	NA	NA	TGTGCCTGGACGGGCGACCCTCGGGGGGAAGCTTTCTTT	CAWTGDPRGEAFF
TRBJ1-1	TRBV2	NA	NA	TGTGCCAGCAGAGAGGGCACTGAAGCTTTCTTT	CASREGTEAFF
TRBJ2-7	TRBV7-3	TRBD2	NA	TGTGCCAGCAGCACCGGACTAGCGGGAGTCTACGAGCAGTACTTC	CASSTGLAGVYEQYF
TRBJ2-7	TRBV6-5	NA	NA	TGTGCCAGCAGTTACTTAACAGGGAAGAAGGCCTACGAGCAGTACTTC	CASSYLTGKKAYEQYF
TRBJ2-7	TRBV25-1	NA	NA	TGTGCCAGCAGCGCCGCAACAGGAAACCCTTCCTACGAGCAGTACTTC	CASSAATGNPSYEQYF
TRBJ2-5	TRBV2	NA	NA	TGTGCCAGCAGCGCCCGGGAGATTGAGACCCAGTACTTC	CASSAREIETQYF
TRBJ2-7	TRBV5-1	NA	NA	TGCGCCAGCAGCCAGATTGGGGCGTGGGAGCAGTACTTC	CASSQIGAWEQYF
TRBJ2-3	TRBV9	NA	NA	TGTGCCAGCAGCGATGCGACTAGGGTCCTCACAGATACGCAGTATTTT	CASSDATRVLTDTQYF
TRBJ1-2	TRBV6-5	NA	NA	TGTGCCAGCACCACGGGGGTTAACTATGGCTACACCTTC	CASTTGVNYGYTF
TRBJ2-5	TRBV2	NA	NA	TGTGCCAGCAGTCTAACGGGACTGCTACAAGAGACCCAGTACTTC	CASSLTGLLQETQYF
TRBJ1-5	TRBV6-1	NA	NA	TGTGCCAGCAGGAGGTGGCAGGGGAATCAGCCCCAGCATTTT	CASRRWQGNQPQHF
TRBJ1-5	TRBV2	NA	NA	TGTGCCAGCACTACAGGGTATCAGCCCCAGCATTTT	CASTTGYQPQHF
TRBJ1-1	TRBV5-1	NA	NA	TGCGCCAGCAGCTTACAGCAGAACACTGAAGCTTTCTTT	CASSLQQNTEAFF
TRBJ2-7	TRBV7-2	NA	NA	TGTGCCAGCAGCCCCCTGTACGAGCAGTACTTC	CASSPLYEQYF
TRBJ1-2	TRBV27	NA	NA	TGTGCCAGCAGTTTCCGCGGTTATGGCTACACCTTC	CASSFRGYGYTF
TRBJ1-1	TRBV6-6	NA	NA	TGTGCCAGCAGTTACTCGAAAGCGCAGTATGAAGCTTTCTTT	CASSYSKAQYEAFF
TRBJ1-1	TRBV11-1	NA	once	TGTGCCAGCAGCCCGGGGGGGTTGCCTGAAGCTTTCTTT	CASSPGGLPEAFF
TRBJ2-3	TRBV10-1	NA	NA	TGCGCCAGCAGTGACCCAACAGATACGCAGTATTTT	CASSDPTDTQYF
TRBJ2-2	TRBV10-3	TRBD1	NA	TGTGCCATCAGAAGGACCGGGACAGAAAACACCGGGGAGCTGTTTTTT	CAIRRTGTENTGELFF
TRBJ2-1	TRBV6-5	NA	NA	TGTGCCAGCAGTGAACGGACTACCAATGAGCAGTTCTTC	CASSERTTNEQFF
TRBJ1-6	TRBV6-5	NA	NA	TGTGCCAGCAGTCCTCAGGGGAATAATTCACCCCTCCACTTT	CASSPQGNNSPLHF
TRBJ2-7	TRBV6-1	TRBD1	NA	TGTGCCAGCAGGACAACAGGGGCCGTGAGATACGAGCAGTACTTC	CASRTTGAVRYEQYF
TRBJ2-5	TRBV7-6	NA	NA	TGTGCCAGCAGCTTAGCTGGTGAGCCTGAGACCCAGTACTTC	CASSLAGEPETQYF
TRBJ2-6	TRBV30	TRBD1	NA	TGTGCCTGGAGTACCGGACAGGGATTCCCCGGGGCCAACGTCCTGACTTTC	CAWSTGQGFPGANVLTF
TRBJ2-7	TRBV10-1	NA	NA	TGCGCCAGCAGTGAGTCCCCAGGGACCTACGAGCAGTACTTC	CASSESPGTYEQYF
TRBJ2-5	TRBV9	NA	NA	TGTGCCAGCAGCGTAGTTGGCAGGGTTGGAGAGACCCAGTACTTC	CASSVVGRVGETQYF
TRBJ2-7	TRBV19	TRBD2	NA	TGTGCCAGTAGTATGATCGCGGGAGTTCTCTACGAGCAGTACTTC	CASSMIAGVLYEQYF
TRBJ2-1	TRBV5-4	TRBD2	NA	TGTGCCAGCAGCTTGGCGGGTAGCGGGGGTTTGGGTAACAATGAGCAGTTCTTC	CASSLAGSGGLGNNEQFF
TRBJ1-2	TRBV11-2	NA	NA	TGTGCCAGCAGCTTTCATCAGGGAGGCTACACCTTC	CASSFHQGGYTF
TRBJ1-5	TRBV2	NA	NA	TGTGCCAGCACCTCGGACTACAATCAGCCCCAGCATTTT	CASTSDYNQPQHF
TRBJ2-7	TRBV5-6	NA	NA	TGTGCCAGCAGCTTGGAAGGACTGCTGTTGTCCTACGAGCAGTACTTC	CASSLEGLLLSYEQYF
TRBJ2-7	TRBV6-1	TRBD2	NA	TGTGCCAGCACGCGGGGGGAACCGGGTCGGGAGCAGTACTTC	CASTRGEPGREQYF